The following is a TCR beta chain sequence with its context. Its antigen is still unknown. This specimen comes from a study of cytomegalovirus exposure and HLA in healthy donors. Study results and caveats: It was 150 to 200 TCR beta chains that were listed as cytomegalovirus-associated.

The CDR3 is made up of 16 amino acids. Germline CDR1 reads MGHRA; CDR2 reads YSYEKL. The trim removed 3 bases at V and 8 bases at J, leaving 13 bases unmatched. The PCR ran on 60 Vbeta and 13 Jbeta primers. Measured with immunoSEQ multiplex PCR; TCRdb has only the in-frame clones, and not every one. The repertoire holds over 100,000 clones, approximately 71% seen once, with around 5.4% in the top ten. This clonotype originated in a woman aged 65 to 85 in good health and CMV-seropositive. The chain employs TRBV4-1 and TRBJ1-2, with 9 bases that match TRBD1. Sequenced input: PBMCs. The CDR3 is CASSQGQGPMFSGYTF. CDR3 coding DNA: TGCGCCAGCAGCCAGGGACAGGGACCTATGTTTTCCGGCTACACCTTC.